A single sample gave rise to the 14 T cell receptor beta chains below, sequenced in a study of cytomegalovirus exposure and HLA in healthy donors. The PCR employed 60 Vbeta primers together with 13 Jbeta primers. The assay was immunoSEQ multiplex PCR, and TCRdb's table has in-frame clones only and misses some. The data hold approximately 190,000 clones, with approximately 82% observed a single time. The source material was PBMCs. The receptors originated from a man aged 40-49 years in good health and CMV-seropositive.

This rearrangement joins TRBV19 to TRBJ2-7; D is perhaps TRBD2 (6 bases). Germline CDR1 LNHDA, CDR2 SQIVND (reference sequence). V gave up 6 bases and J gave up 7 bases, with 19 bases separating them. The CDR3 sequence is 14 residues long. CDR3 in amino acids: CASSLGSGAGEQYF. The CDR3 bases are TGTGCCAGTAGCCTTGGGTCGGGAGCCGGGGAGCAGTACTTC.

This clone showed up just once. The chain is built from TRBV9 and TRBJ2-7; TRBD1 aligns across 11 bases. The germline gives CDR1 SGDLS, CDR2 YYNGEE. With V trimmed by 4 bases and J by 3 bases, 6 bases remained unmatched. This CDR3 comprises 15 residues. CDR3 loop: CASSPSGTGGYEQYF. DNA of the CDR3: TGTGCCAGCAGCCCTTCCGGGACAGGGGGCTACGAGCAGTACTTC.

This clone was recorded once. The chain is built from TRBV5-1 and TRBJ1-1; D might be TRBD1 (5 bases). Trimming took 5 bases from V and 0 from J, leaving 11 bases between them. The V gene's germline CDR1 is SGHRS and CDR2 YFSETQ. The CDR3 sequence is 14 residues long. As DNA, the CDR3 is TGCGCCAGCAGGAGCGACAGAATGAACACTGAAGCTTTCTTT. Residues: CASRSDRMNTEAFF.

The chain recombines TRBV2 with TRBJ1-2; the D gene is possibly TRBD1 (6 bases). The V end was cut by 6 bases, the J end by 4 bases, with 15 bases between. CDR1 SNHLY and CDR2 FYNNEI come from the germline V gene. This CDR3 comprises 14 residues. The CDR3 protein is CASRANRDSYGYTF. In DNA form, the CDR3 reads TGTGCCAGCAGGGCCAACAGGGATAGCTATGGCTACACCTTC.

Here the CDR3 reads CASSLSLRDGYTF. In DNA, the CDR3 is TGCGCCAGCAGCTTGTCCCTGCGTGATGGCTACACCTTC. The chain recombines TRBV5-1 with TRBJ1-2; no reliable D call. This CDR3 has 13 residues. V gave up 1 base and J gave up 6 bases, with 10 bases separating them. The V gene's germline CDR1 is SGHRS and CDR2 YFSETQ.

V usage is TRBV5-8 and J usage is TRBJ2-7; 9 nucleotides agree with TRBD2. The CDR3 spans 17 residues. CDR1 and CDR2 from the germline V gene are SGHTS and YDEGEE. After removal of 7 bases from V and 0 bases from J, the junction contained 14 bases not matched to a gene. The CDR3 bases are TGTGCCAGCCCGACAGCCTTTACTAGCGGGCGCTCCTACGAGCAGTACTTC. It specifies CASPTAFTSGRSYEQYF.

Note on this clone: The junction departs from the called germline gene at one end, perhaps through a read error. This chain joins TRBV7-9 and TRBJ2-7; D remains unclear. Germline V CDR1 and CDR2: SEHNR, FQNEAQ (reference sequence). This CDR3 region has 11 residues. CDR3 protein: CSSSLNREQYF. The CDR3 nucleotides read TGTTCCAGCAGCTTAAACAGAGAGCAGTACTTC. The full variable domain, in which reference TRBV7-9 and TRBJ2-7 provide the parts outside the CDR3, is DTGVSQNPRHKITKRGQNVTFRCDPISEHNRLYWYRQTLGQGPEFLTYFQNEAQLEKSRLLSDRFSAERPKGSFSTLEIQRTEQGDSAMYLCSSSLNREQYFGPGTRLTVT.

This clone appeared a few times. Written as DNA, the CDR3 is TGTGCCAGTAGTATTATCCTCCTCGACAGGGAAGCTTTCTTT. Encoded protein: CASSIILLDREAFF. This sequence joins TRBV19 and TRBJ1-1; D may be TRBD1 (6 bases). Germline V lookup: CDR1 LNHDA, CDR2 SQIVND (reference sequence). Trimming stripped 3 bases from V and 8 bases from J, with 16 bases between. The CDR3 sequence is 14 residues long.

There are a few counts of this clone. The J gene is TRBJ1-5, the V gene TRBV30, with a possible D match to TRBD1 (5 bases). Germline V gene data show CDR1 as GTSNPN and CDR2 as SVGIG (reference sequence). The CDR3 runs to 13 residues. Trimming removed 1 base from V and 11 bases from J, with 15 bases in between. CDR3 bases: TGTGCCTGGAGTGAAAACTCAGGGAGGTCCCAGCATTTT. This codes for CAWSENSGRSQHF.

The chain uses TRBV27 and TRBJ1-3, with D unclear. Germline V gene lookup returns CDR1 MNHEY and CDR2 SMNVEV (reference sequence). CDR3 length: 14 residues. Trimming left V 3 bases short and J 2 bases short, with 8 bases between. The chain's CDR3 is CASSLRAAGNTIYF. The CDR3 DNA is TGTGCCAGCAGTTTGAGGGCGGCTGGAAACACCATATATTTT.

In nucleotides, the CDR3 is TGCGCCAGCAGCTTGGCTAGTCAGGGGGCCAGTGAAGCTTTCTTT. Translation gives CASSLASQGASEAFF. The chain recombines TRBV5-1 with TRBJ1-1, with 8 nucleotides matching TRBD1. Germline lookup yields CDR1 SGHRS and CDR2 YFSETQ. The CDR3 consists of 15 residues. Losses at the gene ends were 0 bases for V and 7 bases for J; bases not matched to a gene: 8.

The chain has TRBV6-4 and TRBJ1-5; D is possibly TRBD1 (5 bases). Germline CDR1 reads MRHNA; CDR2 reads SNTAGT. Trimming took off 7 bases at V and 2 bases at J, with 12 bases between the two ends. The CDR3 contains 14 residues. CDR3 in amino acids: CASTGLNGNQPQHF. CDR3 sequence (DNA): TGTGCCAGCACGGGACTCAACGGCAATCAGCCCCAGCATTTT.

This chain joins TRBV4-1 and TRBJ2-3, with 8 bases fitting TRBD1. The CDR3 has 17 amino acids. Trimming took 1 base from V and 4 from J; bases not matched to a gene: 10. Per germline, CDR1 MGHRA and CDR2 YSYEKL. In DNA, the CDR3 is TGCGCCAGCAGCCAAGCGGGAGTGGACAGGGTTGCAGATACGCAGTATTTT. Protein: CASSQAGVDRVADTQYF.

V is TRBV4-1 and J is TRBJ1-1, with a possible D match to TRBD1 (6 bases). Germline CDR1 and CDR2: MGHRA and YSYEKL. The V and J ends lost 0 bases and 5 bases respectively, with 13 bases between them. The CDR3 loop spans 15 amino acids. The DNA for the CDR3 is TGCGCCAGCAGCCAAGATCCTCACAGGGTTACTGAAGCTTTCTTT. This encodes CASSQDPHRVTEAFF.